This TCR beta chain was retrieved from a study of Ad26.COV2.S vaccination and SARS-CoV-2 variants. Study as a whole: A participant enrolled in the COV1001 Ad26.COV2.S trial arm provided the sample.

Treatment: around 19 received Ad26.COV2.S at low or high dose, single or two shots; about 5 received placebo; per-sample allocation not given. After the first vaccine or placebo injection, samples were drawn on day 63. The CDR3 totals 14 residues. In germline, CDR1 is SEHNR, CDR2 FQNEAQ (reference sequence). V was pared by 3 bases and J by 3 bases, with 3 bases of the junction left unmatched. Produced via immunoSEQ multiplex PCR; TCRdb's table is partial and in-frame only. The data contain 350,000 to 450,000 clones, more than 75% of them seen just once; the ten biggest clones take up around 3.6%. The chain carries TRBV7-9 and TRBJ1-1; TRBD1 matches at 8 bases. The receptor was isolated from a person between 18 and 65 years old who received the Ad26.COV2.S COVID-19 vaccine or a placebo. The source material was peripheral blood, sampled in a trial of Ad26.COV2.S vaccine versus placebo. The chain's CDR3 is CASSFSGGYTEAFF. CDR3 coding DNA: TGTGCCAGCAGCTTCTCAGGGGGCTACACTGAAGCTTTCTTT.